The 9 T cell receptor beta chains presented below share a single source sample, sequenced in a study of shared clonotypes between healthy human individuals. Profiling relied on immunoSEQ multiplex PCR, and the TCRdb table lists in-frame clones only, not all of them. This sample yields about 2 million clones, of which over 85% are seen a single time; more than 0.1% belongs to the top ten. The specimen was naive CD4+ T cells sorted from blood. As for subset: CD45RA+ positively selected. All receptors come from a man between 18 and 35 years old in good health.

The chain employs TRBV5-4 and TRBJ2-1, with 8 bases that match TRBD2. The V gene's germline CDR1 is SGHNT and CDR2 YYREEE (reference sequence). The CDR3 loop spans 13 amino acids. V lost 4 bases to trimming and J lost 10 bases; unmatched junction nucleotides: 7. Written as DNA, the CDR3 is TGTGCCAGCAGCACGGTACAGCGGGAGGAGCAGTTCTTC. The encoded protein is CASSTVQREEQFF.

This clone was picked up one time. The chain employs TRBV7-2 and TRBJ1-1; no reliable D call. Germline-derived CDR1 and CDR2 are SGHTA and FQGNSA. Trimming cost V 5 bases and J 10 bases, with 11 bases left between them. The CDR3 loop spans 11 amino acids. The CDR3 DNA is TGTGCCAGCAGCAGCGGGAGTGGAGCTTTCTTT. It specifies CASSSGSGAFF.

This clone has at least ten counts. This rearrangement joins TRBV9 to TRBJ2-1, with D hard to call. This CDR3 has 17 amino acids. The germline V and J ends were trimmed by 0 bases and 0 bases, with 13 bases remaining between them. Germline lookup yields CDR1 SGDLS and CDR2 YYNGEE. The CDR3 sequence is CASSVGSGFSSYNEQFF. The CDR3 DNA is TGTGCCAGCAGCGTAGGTTCCGGTTTTAGCTCCTACAATGAGCAGTTCTTC.

The chain has TRBV10-2 and TRBJ1-1; D ambiguous. Germline CDR1 and CDR2: WSHSY and SAAADI. The germline V and J ends were trimmed by 3 bases and 0 bases, with 5 bases remaining between them. This CDR3 is built from 13 residues. CDR3 sequence (DNA): TGCGCCAGCAGTGAACATCTGAACACTGAAGCTTTCTTT. The encoded protein is CASSEHLNTEAFF.

This clone came up a few times. J is TRBJ1-6 and V is TRBV6-6; 8 bases line up with TRBD1. The germline V gene has CDR1 MNHNY and CDR2 SVGAGI (reference sequence). The CDR3 has 14 amino acids. The V segment lost 4 bases and the J segment 9 bases; nucleotides outside the gene matches: 5. The CDR3 DNA is TGTGCCAGCAGTTTGCAGGGGGCGTTTTCACCCCTCCACTTT. Its protein is CASSLQGAFSPLHF.

The chain joins TRBV6-5 to TRBJ2-1; 11 positions agree with TRBD1. Germline CDR1 reads MNHEY; CDR2 reads SVGAGI. The length of the CDR3 is 15 residues. V shed 6 bases and J 5 bases; nucleotides not matched to a gene: 6. The DNA of the CDR3 is TGTGCCAGCAGGCGGCGGACAGGGGGCCACAATGAGCAGTTCTTC. This translates into CASRRRTGGHNEQFF.

The chain recombines TRBV6-6 with TRBJ2-3, with TRBD1 identical over 7 bases. Germline values: CDR1 MNHNY, CDR2 SVGAGI (reference sequence). Trimming removed 10 bases from V and 6 bases from J; junction bases left unmatched: 19. CDR3 length: 16 residues. The CDR3, as DNA: TGTGCCACCCGGGGACAGTGGGGTTCTTCGTGGGATACGCAGTATTTT. Its translation is CATRGQWGSSWDTQYF.

The chain couples TRBV29-1 to TRBJ2-1, with 10 nucleotides matching TRBD1. The length of the CDR3 is 13 residues. Germline CDR1 SQVTM, CDR2 ANQGSEA. CDR3 region: CGADRGQGNEQFF. CDR3 coding DNA: TGCGGCGCTGACAGGGGGCAGGGAAATGAGCAGTTCTTC.

The chain has TRBV7-2 and TRBJ1-1; the match to TRBD1 covers 7 bases. Germline values: CDR1 SGHTA, CDR2 FQGNSA. Trimming took 2 bases from V and 4 from J; bases not matched to a gene: 10. This CDR3 is built from 16 residues. CDR3 in DNA: TGTGCCAGCAGCTTAACCGGGACAGTTTTATCCACTGAAGCTTTCTTT. Translation: CASSLTGTVLSTEAFF.